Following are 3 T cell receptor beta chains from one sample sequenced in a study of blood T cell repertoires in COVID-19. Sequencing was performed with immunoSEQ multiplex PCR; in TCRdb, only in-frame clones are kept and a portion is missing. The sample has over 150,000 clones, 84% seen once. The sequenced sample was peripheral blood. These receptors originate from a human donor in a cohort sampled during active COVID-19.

The CDR3 DNA follows: TGTGCCAGCAGCCCCACTTCCCCCTATAAACAGGGGGCGGACGACAAAAACATTCAGTACTTC. Protein sequence: CASSPTSPYKQGADDKNIQYF. The rearrangement uses TRBV3-1 (or the pseudogene TRBV3-2) and TRBJ2-4, with 9 bases matching TRBD1. The V gene end was trimmed by 4 bases and the J gene end by 3 bases; junction bases not matched to a gene: 22. CDR3 length equals 21 residues. Germline assignment: CDR1 LGHDT and CDR2 YNNKEL (reference sequence).

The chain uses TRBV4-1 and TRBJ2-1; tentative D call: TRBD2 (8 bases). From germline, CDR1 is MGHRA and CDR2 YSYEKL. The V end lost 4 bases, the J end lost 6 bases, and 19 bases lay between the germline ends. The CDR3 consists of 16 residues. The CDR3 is CASSLAGTDTANEQFF. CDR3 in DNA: TGCGCCAGCAGCCTAGCGGGGACAGATACCGCCAATGAGCAGTTCTTC.

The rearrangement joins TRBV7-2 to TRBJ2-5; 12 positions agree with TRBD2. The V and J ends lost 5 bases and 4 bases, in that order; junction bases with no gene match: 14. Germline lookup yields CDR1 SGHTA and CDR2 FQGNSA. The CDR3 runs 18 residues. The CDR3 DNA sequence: TGTGCCAGCAGCCTCTCGATGACTAGCGGGGGAGGGACAGAGACCCAGTACTTC. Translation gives CASSLSMTSGGGTETQYF.